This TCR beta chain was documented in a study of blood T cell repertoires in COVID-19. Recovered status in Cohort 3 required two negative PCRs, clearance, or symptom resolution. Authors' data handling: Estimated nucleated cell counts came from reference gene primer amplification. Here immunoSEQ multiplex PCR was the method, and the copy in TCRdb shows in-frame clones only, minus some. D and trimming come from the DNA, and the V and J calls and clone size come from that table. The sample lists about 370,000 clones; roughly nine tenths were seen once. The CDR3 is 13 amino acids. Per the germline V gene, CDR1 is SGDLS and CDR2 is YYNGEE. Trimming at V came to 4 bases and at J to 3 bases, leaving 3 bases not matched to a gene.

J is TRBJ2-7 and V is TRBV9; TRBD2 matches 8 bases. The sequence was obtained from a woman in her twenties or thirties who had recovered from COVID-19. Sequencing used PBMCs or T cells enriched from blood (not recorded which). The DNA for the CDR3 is TGTGCCAGCAGCCCTGGGACTAGCTACGAGCAGTACTTC. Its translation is CASSPGTSYEQYF. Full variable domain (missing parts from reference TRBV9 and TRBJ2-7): DSGVTQTPKHLITATGQRVTLRCSPRSGDLSVYWYQQSLDQGLQFLIQYYNGEERAKGNILERFSAQQFPDLHSELNLSSLELGDSALYFCASSPGTSYEQYFGPGTRLTVT.